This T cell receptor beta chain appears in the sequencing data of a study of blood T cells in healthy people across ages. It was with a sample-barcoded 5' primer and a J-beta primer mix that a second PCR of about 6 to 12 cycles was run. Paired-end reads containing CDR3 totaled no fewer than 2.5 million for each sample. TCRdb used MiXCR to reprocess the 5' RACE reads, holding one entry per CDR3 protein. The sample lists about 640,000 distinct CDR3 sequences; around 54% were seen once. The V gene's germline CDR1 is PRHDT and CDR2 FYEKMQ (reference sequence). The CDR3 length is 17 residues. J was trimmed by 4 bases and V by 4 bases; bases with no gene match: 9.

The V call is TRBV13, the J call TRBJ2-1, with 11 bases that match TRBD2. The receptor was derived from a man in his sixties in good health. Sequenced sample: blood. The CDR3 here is CASSSVAGGPGYNEQFF. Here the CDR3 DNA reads TGTGCCAGCAGCTCCGTAGCGGGGGGGCCGGGGTACAATGAGCAGTTCTTC. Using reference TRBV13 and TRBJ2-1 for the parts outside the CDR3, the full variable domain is AAGVIQSPRHLIKEKRETATLKCYPIPRHDTVYWYQQGPGQDPQFLISFYEKMQSDKGSIPDRFSAQQFSDYHSELNMSSLELGDSALYFCASSSVAGGPGYNEQFFGPGTRLTVL.